The 26 T cell receptor beta chains in this list originate from one sample, sequenced in a study of T cell responses to AZD1222 COVID-19 vaccine. The data were produced by immunoSEQ multiplex PCR, yet TCRdb's version contains in-frame clones alone and is incomplete. The sample has around 140,000 clones, over 90% seen once. The sequencing here drew on peripheral blood, taken on day 0 of AZD1222 vaccination. All receptors come from an adult in good health.

This chain joins TRBV5-4 and TRBJ2-3; D possibly corresponds to TRBD1 (6 bases). Looked up from germline, CDR1 is SGHNT and CDR2 is YYREEE (reference sequence). Between the trimmed V and J ends, which lost 4 bases and 2 bases, there was a span of 8 bases. The CDR3 is 13 amino acids. The CDR3: CASSRTATDTQYF. The DNA for the CDR3 is TGTGCCAGCAGCCGGACAGCCACAGATACGCAGTATTTT.

This clone was picked up one time. V gene TRBV23-1 combines with J gene TRBJ2-5; possibly TRBD2 for D (6 bases). TRBV23-1 is known as an ORF, though its function is uncertain. The CDR3 totals 13 residues. V lost 7 bases to trimming and J lost 4 bases, with 13 bases between them. In DNA form, the CDR3 reads TGCGCCAGCACCCGGATGGGGGGAGAGACCCAGTACTTC. As protein: CASTRMGGETQYF.

The CDR3 reads CASSPDPVGSNQPQHF. As DNA, the CDR3 is TGTGCCAGCTCACCAGATCCGGTCGGGAGCAATCAGCCCCAGCATTTT. The chain has TRBV18 and TRBJ1-5, with unresolved D. The CDR3 length is 16 residues. Germline V gene sequence: CDR1 KGHSH, CDR2 LQKENI. V was pared by 2 bases and J by 1 base, with 12 bases between.

The chain employs TRBV7-3 and TRBJ1-1; 8 bases agree with TRBD1. J was trimmed by 5 bases and V by 2 bases; bases with no gene match: 10. The CDR3 spans 16 residues. Germline V gene data show CDR1 as SGHTA and CDR2 as FQGTGA. CDR3 sequence reads: CASSLGRSGGATEAFF. Written as DNA, the CDR3 is TGTGCCAGCAGCTTAGGGCGTTCAGGGGGCGCGACTGAAGCTTTCTTT.

The CDR3 nucleotides are TGTGCCAGCAGCTTGCGCAGGGTGGATCAGCCCCAGCATTTT. It encodes CASSLRRVDQPQHF. The chain uses TRBV5-8 and TRBJ1-5; D is possibly TRBD1 (5 bases). The CDR3 spans 14 residues. V lost 1 base to trimming and J lost 5 bases, with 10 bases between them. The germline V gene has CDR1 SGHTS and CDR2 YDEGEE. The variable domain in full, with the rest retrieved from reference TRBV5-8 and TRBJ1-5, is EAGVTQSPTHLIKTRGQQATLRCSPISGHTSVYWYQQALGLGLQFLLWYDEGEERNRGNFPPRFSGRQFPNYSSELNVNALELEDSALYLCASSLRRVDQPQHFGDGTRLSIL.

The CDR3 here is CASSYTASGANEQFF. The CDR3 bases are TGTGCCAGCAGTTACACGGCTAGCGGGGCCAATGAGCAGTTCTTC. The rearrangement links TRBV6-2 or TRBV6-3 to TRBJ2-1; 9 nucleotides match TRBD2. V was pared by 2 bases and J by 6 bases, with 5 bases of the junction left unmatched. Germline CDR1 MNHEY, CDR2 SVGEGT. This CDR3 is 15 amino acids long.

The V and J genes are TRBV7-2 and TRBJ1-3; D not resolved. This CDR3 contains 14 residues. Per germline, CDR1 SGHTA and CDR2 FQGNSA. Trimming removed 2 bases from V and 4 bases from J, with 9 bases in between. The CDR3 protein is CASSLKGDGNTIYF. The CDR3 nucleotides read TGTGCCAGCAGCTTAAAGGGTGACGGAAACACCATATATTTT.

V is TRBV19 and J is TRBJ1-2; no firm D call. V shed 2 bases and J shed 1 base, with 8 bases lying between them. The CDR3 runs 14 residues. Germline V gene sequence: CDR1 LNHDA, CDR2 SQIVND (reference sequence). CDR3: CASSIRGVNYGYTF. CDR3 sequence (DNA): TGTGCCAGTAGTATACGAGGAGTTAACTATGGCTACACCTTC.

The J gene is TRBJ2-2, the V gene TRBV29-1; TRBD1 matches 10 bases. The CDR3 is made up of 14 amino acids. Germline V gene lookup returns CDR1 SQVTM and CDR2 ANQGSEA. The V segment lost 6 bases and the J segment 5 bases; nucleotides outside the gene matches: 6. The chain's CDR3 is CSVPRDRGTGELFF. CDR3 sequence (DNA): TGCAGCGTCCCAAGGGACAGGGGTACCGGGGAGCTGTTTTTT.

V and J are TRBV5-5 and TRBJ1-1, with a tentative D call TRBD1 (5 bases). V shed 4 bases and J shed 0 bases, with 16 bases lying between them. The CDR3 is made up of 16 amino acids. The germline CDR1 and CDR2 sequences are SGHKS and YYEKEE (reference sequence). The CDR3 bases are TGTGCCAGCAGCCCGGGGGGTGGTGCTCTGAACACTGAAGCTTTCTTT. Translating gives CASSPGGGALNTEAFF.

This sequence joins TRBV19 and TRBJ2-3; D is unclear. This CDR3 contains 14 residues. V dropped 3 bases and J dropped 3 bases, with 10 bases sitting between them. CDR1 is LNHDA and CDR2 is SQIVND in the germline V gene (reference sequence). CDR3 sequence reads: CASSIGGKTDTQYF. The CDR3 DNA is TGTGCCAGTAGTATCGGTGGCAAAACAGATACGCAGTATTTT.

This chain uses TRBV10-1 with TRBJ1-6; D perhaps matches TRBD1 (6 bases). V was cut by 6 bases and J by 7 bases, with 25 bases left in between. The CDR3 is 18 amino acids. CDR1 is WNHNN and CDR2 is SYGVQD in the germline V gene (reference sequence). For the CDR3, the DNA is TGCGCCAGCAGGGTCCCGGGACACCCGAAAGAGGAGAATTCACCCCTCCACTTT. This translates into CASRVPGHPKEENSPLHF.

This chain connects TRBV6-5 to TRBJ2-3; the D is unclear. With 8 bases removed from V and 1 base from J, the gap between germline ends came to 16 bases. This CDR3 contains 15 residues. Germline V gene data show CDR1 as MNHEY and CDR2 as SVGAGI. CDR3 sequence reads: CASRTHRPGTDTQYF. The CDR3 nucleotides are TGTGCCAGCCGCACACATAGGCCAGGCACAGATACGCAGTATTTT.

CDR3 sequence reads: CASRDLQRGYTF. CDR3 coding DNA: TGTGCCAGCAGAGACTTGCAGCGGGGCTACACCTTC. The genes are TRBV6-5 and TRBJ1-2; D gene ambiguous. Germline CDR1 reads MNHEY; CDR2 reads SVGAGI. This CDR3 has 12 amino acids. Trimming stripped 6 bases from V and 8 bases from J, with 13 bases between.

A few counts support this clone. V is TRBV3-1 (or the pseudogene TRBV3-2) and J is TRBJ1-4; TRBD1 might be the D (5 bases). Trimming shortened V by 4 bases and J by 4 bases, and 13 bases separated the two germline ends. The CDR3 is 15 amino acids. The V gene's germline CDR1 is LGHDT and CDR2 YNNKEL (reference sequence). CDR3 loop: CASSREGRFNEKLFF. For the CDR3, the DNA is TGTGCCAGCAGCCGGGAGGGGCGGTTTAATGAAAAACTGTTTTTT.

The chain employs TRBV12-3 or TRBV12-4 and TRBJ1-1, with D hard to call. Trimming stripped 5 bases from V and 1 base from J, with 5 bases between. This CDR3 is built from 12 residues. In DNA form, the CDR3 reads TGTGCCAGCAGTACCCGGAACACTGAAGCTTTCTTT. This sequence encodes CASSTRNTEAFF.

As DNA, the CDR3 is TGTGCCATCGTAGAATCCGGGACAGTGCCTGAAAAACTGTTTTTT. It is translated as CAIVESGTVPEKLFF. The chain employs TRBV2 and TRBJ1-4, with 7 bases that match TRBD1. CDR1 is SNHLY, CDR2 FYNNEI, per germline. There are 15 residues in the CDR3. V lost 10 bases, J lost 7 bases, and 15 bases stayed unmatched.

This sequence joins TRBV11-2 and TRBJ1-3; D unclear. The ends were cut back, 0 bases at V and 5 bases at J, with 11 bases in the middle. CDR1 and CDR2 from the germline V gene are SGHAT and FQNNGV. CDR3 size: 15 residues. CDR3 loop: CASSLEPGERNTIYF. The CDR3 DNA is TGTGCCAGCAGCTTAGAGCCAGGAGAAAGAAACACCATATATTTT.

The rearrangement joins TRBV19 to TRBJ1-5; TRBD1 might be the D (5 bases). Germline lookup yields CDR1 LNHDA and CDR2 SQIVND (reference sequence). This CDR3 has 17 residues. Trimming removed 7 bases at V and 0 bases at J, with 19 bases between. CDR3 coding DNA: TGTGCCAGTAAATCGGGGCAGGGCGTATATAGCAATCAGCCCCAGCATTTT. This encodes CASKSGQGVYSNQPQHF.

The chain uses TRBV7-8 and TRBJ1-1; D is perhaps TRBD1 (5 bases). V gave up 1 base and J gave up 3 bases, with 18 bases separating them. CDR1 and CDR2 from the germline V gene are SGHVS and FQNEAQ. This CDR3 is 17 amino acids long. Written as DNA, the CDR3 is TGTGCCAGCAGCTTAGTAAGGGATAGATGGGGCCACACTGAAGCTTTCTTT. This encodes CASSLVRDRWGHTEAFF.

In this sample, this clone turned up once. The chain combines TRBV11-3 with TRBJ1-1; D remains ambiguous. V was trimmed by 2 bases and J by 3 bases, leaving 4 bases between them. Germline lookup yields CDR1 SGHNT and CDR2 YENEEA. This CDR3 contains 12 residues. CDR3 nucleotide sequence: TGTGCCAGCAGCTTATACGACACTGAAGCTTTCTTT. As protein: CASSLYDTEAFF.

The CDR3 protein is CASSFRDRGDTQYF. Here the CDR3 DNA reads TGTGCCAGCAGCTTCCGGGACAGGGGAGATACGCAGTATTTT. The rearrangement uses TRBV7-3 and TRBJ2-3, with 10 nucleotides matching TRBD1. From germline, CDR1 is SGHTA and CDR2 FQGTGA. CDR3 length equals 14 residues. V lost 3 bases to trimming and J lost 5 bases; unmatched junction nucleotides: 2.

This clone was seen once. The chain uses TRBV27 and TRBJ2-2; the D is unclear. V lost 6 bases to trimming and J lost 4 bases, with 15 bases between them. The CDR3 extends over 15 amino acids. The germline gives CDR1 MNHEY, CDR2 SMNVEV (reference sequence). In DNA form, the CDR3 reads TGTGCCAGCAGCCTCGGCGGCAATCCCACCGGGGAGCTGTTTTTT. Protein sequence: CASSLGGNPTGELFF.

This chain links TRBV6-5 with TRBJ1-5; D is undetermined. This CDR3 contains 15 residues. The germline V gene encodes CDR1 MNHEY and CDR2 SVGAGI. The V end lost 0 bases, the J end lost 3 bases, and 9 bases lay between the germline ends. CDR3 residues: CASSYSFGTNQPQHF. The DNA for the CDR3 is TGTGCCAGCAGTTACTCGTTCGGAACCAATCAGCCCCAGCATTTT.

The J gene is TRBJ1-4, the V gene TRBV9; 10 nucleotides match TRBD1. CDR1 is SGDLS and CDR2 is YYNGEE in the germline V gene. This CDR3 region has 15 residues. V shed 4 bases and J 7 bases; nucleotides not matched to a gene: 7. CDR3 residues: CASSPDRGHSEKLFF. CDR3 nucleotides: TGTGCCAGCAGCCCAGACAGGGGGCACAGTGAAAAACTGTTTTTT.

This chain uses TRBV21-1 with TRBJ1-2. TRBV21-1 is termed a pseudogene. The CDR3 runs to 13 residues. The CDR3 region has the DNA TGTGCCAGCAGCAAGGTGTCGCGGTATGGCTACACCTTC. This codes for CASSKVSRYGYTF.